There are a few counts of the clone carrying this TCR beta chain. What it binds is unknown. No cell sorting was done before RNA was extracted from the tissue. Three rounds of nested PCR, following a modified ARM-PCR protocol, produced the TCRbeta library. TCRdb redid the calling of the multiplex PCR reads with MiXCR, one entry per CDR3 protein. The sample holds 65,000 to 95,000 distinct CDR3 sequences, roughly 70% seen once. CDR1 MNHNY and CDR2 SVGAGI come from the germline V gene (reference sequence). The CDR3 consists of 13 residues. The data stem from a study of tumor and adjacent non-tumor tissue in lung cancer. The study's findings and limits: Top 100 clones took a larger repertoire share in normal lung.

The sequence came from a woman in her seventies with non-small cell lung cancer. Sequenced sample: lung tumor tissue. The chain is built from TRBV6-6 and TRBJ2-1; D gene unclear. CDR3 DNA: TGTGTTAGCACGGACGGGCGACCGGGCGGGCAGTTCTTC. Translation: CVSTDGRPGGQFF.